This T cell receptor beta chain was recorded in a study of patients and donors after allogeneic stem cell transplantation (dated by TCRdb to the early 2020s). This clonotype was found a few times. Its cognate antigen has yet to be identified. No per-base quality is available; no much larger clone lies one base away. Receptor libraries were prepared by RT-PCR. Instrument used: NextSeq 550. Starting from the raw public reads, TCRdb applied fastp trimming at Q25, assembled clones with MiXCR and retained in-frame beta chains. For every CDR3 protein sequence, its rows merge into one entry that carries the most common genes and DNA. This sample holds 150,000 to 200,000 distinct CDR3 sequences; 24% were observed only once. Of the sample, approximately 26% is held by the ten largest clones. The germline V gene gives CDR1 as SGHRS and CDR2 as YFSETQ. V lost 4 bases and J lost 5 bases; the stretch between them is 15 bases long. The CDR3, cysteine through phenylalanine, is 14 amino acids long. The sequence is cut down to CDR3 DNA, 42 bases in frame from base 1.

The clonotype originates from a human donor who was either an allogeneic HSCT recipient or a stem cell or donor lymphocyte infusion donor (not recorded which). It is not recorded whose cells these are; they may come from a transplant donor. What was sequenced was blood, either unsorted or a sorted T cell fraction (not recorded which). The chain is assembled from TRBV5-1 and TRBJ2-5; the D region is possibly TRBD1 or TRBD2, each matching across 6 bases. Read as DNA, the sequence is TGCGCCAGCAGCCCACAGGGTCGGGAGGAGACCCAGTACTTC. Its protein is CASSPQGREETQYF.